Following are 20 T cell receptor beta chains from one sample sequenced in a study of lymphopenia after photon versus proton radiotherapy. Sequencing was performed with immunoSEQ multiplex PCR; in TCRdb, only in-frame clones are kept and a portion is missing. The table shows 50,000 to 65,000 clones, with roughly 87% occurring only once. This sample comprised peripheral blood, obtained from a patient treated with proton-based radiotherapy. Receptor source: an elderly man with esophageal cancer.

CDR3 sequence: CASSLRLLAGGWETQYF. Written as DNA, the CDR3 is TGTGCCAGCAGCTTGAGGTTACTAGCGGGAGGGTGGGAGACCCAGTACTTC. V gene TRBV5-6 combines with J gene TRBJ2-5, with 13 bases identical to TRBD2. Germline V CDR1 and CDR2: SGHDT, YYEEEE. Trimming removed 1 base from V and 5 bases from J; junction bases left unmatched: 8. This CDR3 has 17 residues.

V gene TRBV27 combines with J gene TRBJ2-1; a weak D match, TRBD2 (5 bases). The germline V gene encodes CDR1 MNHEY and CDR2 SMNVEV (reference sequence). V lost 7 bases and J 8 bases, leaving 18 bases between the germline ends. This CDR3 is built from 14 residues. As DNA, the CDR3 is TGTGCCAGCATCGGAATTCCGGGGTACCATGAGCAGTTCTTC. Translating it yields CASIGIPGYHEQFF.

The genes are TRBV6-1 and TRBJ1-2; D not certain. From germline, CDR1 is MNHNS and CDR2 SASEGT. V lost 2 bases to trimming and J lost 7 bases, with 2 bases between them. The CDR3 sequence is 10 residues long. The CDR3 DNA is TGTGCCAGCAGTGAACTTGGCTACACCTTC. It specifies CASSELGYTF.

This clone was seen more than once but under ten times. Other DNA variants within this sample encode the same CDR3. This chain joins TRBV4-3 and TRBJ1-6; a weak D match, TRBD1 (6 bases). The CDR3 is 15 amino acids. Germline CDR1 is LGHNA and CDR2 is YSLEER. V shed 1 base and J shed 5 bases, with 9 bases lying between them. CDR3 in DNA: TGCGCCAGCAGCCAAGTGAGACAGGATAATTCACCCCTCCACTTT. This gives the protein CASSQVRQDNSPLHF.

This sequence joins TRBV4-3 and TRBJ1-6, with TRBD1 identical over 9 bases. Germline V gene lookup returns CDR1 LGHNA and CDR2 YSLEER. The CDR3 extends over 21 amino acids. Unmatched junction bases numbered 20, after V lost 4 bases and J lost 4 bases. CDR3 coding DNA: TGCGCCAGCAGCCCCCAATTAGGGGACAGGGAAGGTTTGGGGTATAATTCACCCCTCCACTTT. Residues: CASSPQLGDREGLGYNSPLHF.

The J gene is TRBJ2-3, the V gene TRBV9; TRBD2 matches 15 bases. Germline CDR1 SGDLS, CDR2 YYNGEE. The trim removed 3 bases at V and 3 bases at J, leaving 2 bases unmatched. There are 16 residues in the CDR3. In nucleotides, the CDR3 is TGTGCCAGCAGCGCTGGGACTAGCGGGAGGACAGATACGCAGTATTTT. Protein: CASSAGTSGRTDTQYF.

V is TRBV27 and J is TRBJ2-6; TRBD1 aligns across 7 bases. The CDR3 has 19 residues. CDR1 is MNHEY, CDR2 SMNVEV, per germline (reference sequence). Losses at the gene ends were 2 bases for V and 1 base for J; bases not matched to a gene: 11. The chain's CDR3 is CASSLSPPGQLSGANVLTF. In nucleotides, the CDR3 is TGTGCCAGCAGTTTAAGCCCCCCGGGACAGCTATCTGGGGCCAACGTCCTGACTTTC.

Notes on this clone: Other DNA variants within this sample encode the same CDR3. The chain couples TRBV15 to TRBJ2-2, with D perhaps TRBD2 (5 bases). This CDR3 has 14 residues. Trimming stripped 4 bases from V and 1 base from J, with 7 bases between. Germline CDR1 and CDR2: LNHNV and YYDKDF (reference sequence). DNA of the CDR3: TGTGCCACCAGCATTGGAGGGAACACCGGGGAGCTGTTTTTT. The encoded protein is CATSIGGNTGELFF. The whole variable domain, filled in from reference TRBV15 and TRBJ2-2, reads DAMVIQNPRYQVTQFGKPVTLSCSQTLNHNVMYWYQQKSSQAPKLLFHYYDKDFNNEADTPDNFQSRRPNTSFCFLDIRSPGLGDTAMYLCATSIGGNTGELFFGEGSRLTVL.

The genes are TRBV19 and TRBJ2-7; TRBD2 aligns across 14 bases. Germline-derived CDR1 and CDR2 are LNHDA and SQIVND (reference sequence). This CDR3 is 17 amino acids long. Trimming removed 7 bases from V and 6 bases from J; junction bases left unmatched: 14. CDR3 in amino acids: CASTGFGLAGGEPEQYF. In DNA, the CDR3 is TGTGCCAGTACCGGATTTGGACTAGCGGGAGGAGAACCCGAGCAGTACTTC.

The V call is TRBV5-5, the J call TRBJ1-2, with a possible D match to TRBD1 (6 bases). Germline-derived CDR1 and CDR2 are SGHKS and YYEKEE (reference sequence). The CDR3 covers 14 residues. V lost 0 bases and J lost 4, with 10 bases in between. CDR3 in amino acids: CASSLAPDSYGYTF. The CDR3 bases are TGTGCCAGCAGCTTGGCCCCGGACAGCTATGGCTACACCTTC. The variable domain in full, completed from reference TRBV5-5 and TRBJ1-2, reads DAGVTQSPTHLIKTRGQQVTLRCSPISGHKSVSWYQQVLGQGPQFIFQYYEKEERGRGNFPDRFSARQFPNYSSELNVNALLLGDSALYLCASSLAPDSYGYTFGSGTRLTVV.

This chain connects TRBV7-8 to TRBJ2-2, with D uncertain. Trimming left V 2 bases short and J 0 bases short, with 10 bases between. The V gene's germline CDR1 is SGHVS and CDR2 FQNEAQ. CDR3 length: 16 residues. CDR3 loop: CASSLKVGTNTGELFF. DNA for the CDR3: TGTGCCAGCAGCTTAAAAGTGGGGACGAACACCGGGGAGCTGTTTTTT.

This clone was seen a handful of times. The rearrangement uses TRBV6-1 and TRBJ2-6; 8 bases align to TRBD1. Trimming cost V 4 bases and J 4 bases; bases outside gene matches: 3. Germline-derived CDR1 and CDR2 are MNHNS and SASEGT. This CDR3 has 15 residues. In DNA form, the CDR3 reads TGTGCCAGCAGTGTGGACAGGGCCGGGGCCAACGTCCTGACTTTC. Protein: CASSVDRAGANVLTF.

The rearrangement joins TRBV19 to TRBJ1-1; the D gene is possibly TRBD1 (5 bases). V lost 7 bases, J lost 4 bases, and 13 bases lay in between. Germline CDR1 is LNHDA and CDR2 is SQIVND (reference sequence). The CDR3 has 13 residues. The CDR3: CASTGSRGTEAFF. CDR3 nucleotides: TGTGCCAGTACAGGTAGTAGGGGCACTGAAGCTTTCTTT. Combining the CDR3 with reference TRBV19 and TRBJ1-1 gives the whole variable domain DGGITQSPKYLFRKEGQNVTLSCEQNLNHDAMYWYRQDPGQGLRLIYYSQIVNDFQKGDIAEGYSVSREKKESFPLTVTSAQKNPTAFYLCASTGSRGTEAFFGQGTRLTVV.

This chain connects TRBV6-5 to TRBJ1-1, with D perhaps TRBD1 (5 bases). V lost 5 bases and J lost 4, with 11 bases in between. This CDR3 is built from 13 residues. The germline V gene encodes CDR1 MNHEY and CDR2 SVGAGI. DNA for the CDR3: TGTGCCAGCAGTCCCCTCGGGGGCACTGAAGCTTTCTTT. This encodes CASSPLGGTEAFF.

This chain connects TRBV29-1 to TRBJ2-3; D is perhaps TRBD1 or TRBD2 (6 bases each). Trimming shortened V by 6 bases and J by 2 bases, and 18 bases separated the two germline ends. There are 15 residues in the CDR3. The germline gives CDR1 SQVTM, CDR2 ANQGSEA. For the CDR3, the DNA is TGCAGCGTGTTAGGAAGGGGGGCCCTCACAGATACGCAGTATTTT. Encoded protein: CSVLGRGALTDTQYF.

The rearrangement links TRBV19 to TRBJ2-7; 7 bases are shared with TRBD2. The V gene end was trimmed by 1 base and the J gene end by 0 bases; junction bases not matched to a gene: 3. The V gene's germline CDR1 is LNHDA and CDR2 SQIVND (reference sequence). This CDR3 region has 15 residues. The DNA of the CDR3 is TGTGCCAGTAGTATAGGTGCTAGCGGCTCCTACGAGCAGTACTTC. This sequence encodes CASSIGASGSYEQYF.

The genes are TRBV6-4 and TRBJ2-1; D uncertain. The CDR3 contains 13 residues. From germline, CDR1 is MRHNA and CDR2 SNTAGT. Trimming left V 5 bases short and J 10 bases short, with 15 bases between. The CDR3 sequence is CASSLALDREQFF. In nucleotides, the CDR3 is TGTGCCAGCAGTCTGGCTTTGGATCGGGAGCAGTTCTTC.

The J gene is TRBJ2-5, the V gene TRBV6-5, with a weak D call TRBD2 (5 bases). Trimming took 0 bases from V and 1 from J, leaving 12 bases between them. The germline gives CDR1 MNHEY, CDR2 SVGAGI. This CDR3 is built from 16 residues. CDR3 in DNA: TGTGCCAGCAGTTACTCGACGGGGTCGGCCCAAGAGACCCAGTACTTC. It encodes CASSYSTGSAQETQYF.

The V gene is TRBV29-1, the J gene TRBJ2-1; D not certain. CDR3 length: 14 residues. The germline V gene has CDR1 SQVTM and CDR2 ANQGSEA. Between the trimmed V and J ends, which lost 4 bases and 0 bases, there was a span of 10 bases. This CDR3 is CSVVDRLSYNEQFF. CDR3 nucleotides: TGCAGCGTTGTGGACCGACTCTCCTACAATGAGCAGTTCTTC.

This chain connects TRBV14 to TRBJ1-6; D may be TRBD1 (6 bases). This CDR3 is 18 amino acids long. V was trimmed by 1 base and J by 11 bases, leaving 24 bases between them. Germline V gives CDR1 SGHDN, CDR2 FVKESK. CDR3 sequence reads: CASSQGRGIGSGRAPLHF. The CDR3 region has the DNA TGTGCCAGCAGCCAAGGCAGGGGAATAGGAAGCGGGAGGGCACCCCTCCACTTT.